A selection of T cell receptor beta chains follows, all from one sample in a study of T-cell memory formation after mild COVID-19. TCRdb reprocessed the 5' RACE reads via MiXCR and lists one record per CDR3 protein. The sample holds hundreds of thousands of distinct CDR3 sequences, over 15% seen once. The specimen was PBMCs or a T cell subset sorted from them (not recorded which). The receptors shown here come from a man in his late teens or twenties who had mild COVID-19 (a few samples of this study predate the infection). Cell type and time point are not known. CDR3s include the opening cysteine and the closing phenylalanine or tryptophan. Fields, in order: D gene, clone size, J gene, V gene, CDR3 protein, CDR3 DNA. The D gene is left open where the match is weak. The size entry is marked missing in some rows and otherwise reads once, few, many or a size class.

d_gene: -
abundance: few
j_gene: TRBJ1-6
v_gene: TRBV12-3/TRBV12-4
CDR3aa: CASSLLASPLHF
CDR3nt: TGTGCCAGCAGTTTATTGGCCTCACCCCTCCACTTT

d_gene: -
abundance: few
j_gene: TRBJ2-1
v_gene: TRBV29-1
CDR3aa: CSAHTYNEQFF
CDR3nt: TGCAGCGCTCATACCTACAATGAGCAGTTCTTC

d_gene: -
abundance: many
j_gene: TRBJ2-7
v_gene: TRBV4-1
CDR3aa: CASSRGGGMSGYEQYF
CDR3nt: TGCGCCAGCAGTCGCGGTGGGGGTATGAGCGGCTACGAGCAGTACTTC

d_gene: TRBD1
abundance: few
j_gene: TRBJ2-1
v_gene: TRBV10-3
CDR3aa: CATEIGQGLYNEQFF
CDR3nt: TGTGCCACCGAGATCGGACAGGGGCTTTACAATGAGCAGTTCTTC

d_gene: -
abundance: -
j_gene: TRBJ1-5
v_gene: TRBV10-3
CDR3aa: CAISGSGFDQPQHF
CDR3nt: TGTGCCATCAGTGGGTCTGGGTTTGATCAGCCCCAGCATTTT

d_gene: -
abundance: many
j_gene: TRBJ2-7
v_gene: TRBV28
CDR3aa: CASSRTYEQYF
CDR3nt: TGTGCCAGCAGTCGAACCTACGAGCAGTACTTC

d_gene: TRBD1
abundance: few
j_gene: TRBJ2-2
v_gene: TRBV10-3
CDR3aa: CASGQDDTGELFF
CDR3nt: TGTGCCAGTGGACAGGACGACACCGGGGAGCTGTTTTTT

d_gene: TRBD1
abundance: many
j_gene: TRBJ1-1
v_gene: TRBV12-3/TRBV12-4
CDR3aa: CASSLTTGGTEAFF
CDR3nt: TGTGCCAGCAGTCTCACGACAGGGGGGACTGAAGCTTTCTTT

d_gene: -
abundance: few
j_gene: TRBJ1-4
v_gene: TRBV7-9
CDR3aa: CASSLVSNEKLFF
CDR3nt: TGTGCCAGCAGCTTAGTATCCAATGAAAAACTGTTTTTT

d_gene: -
abundance: -
j_gene: TRBJ2-2
v_gene: TRBV27
CDR3aa: CASRPGEKINTGELFF
CDR3nt: TGTGCCAGCAGACCAGGGGAAAAAATCAACACCGGGGAGCTGTTTTTT

d_gene: -
abundance: -
j_gene: TRBJ2-1
v_gene: TRBV20-1
CDR3aa: CSAQAGFNEQFF
CDR3nt: TGCAGCGCTCAAGCGGGTTTCAATGAGCAGTTCTTC

d_gene: -
abundance: few
j_gene: TRBJ2-5
v_gene: TRBV5-5
CDR3aa: CASSLERGLWETQYF
CDR3nt: TGTGCCAGCAGCCTCGAAAGGGGCCTCTGGGAGACCCAGTACTTC

d_gene: -
abundance: few
j_gene: TRBJ1-3
v_gene: TRBV11-2
CDR3aa: CASSKNRDALLYF
CDR3nt: TGTGCCAGCAGCAAAAACCGGGACGCACTCTTATATTTT

d_gene: -
abundance: -
j_gene: TRBJ2-5
v_gene: TRBV5-1
CDR3aa: CASSLVVTSKTQYF
CDR3nt: TGCGCCAGCAGCTTGGTTGTGACTAGTAAGACCCAGTACTTC

d_gene: -
abundance: -
j_gene: TRBJ1-2
v_gene: TRBV6-1
CDR3aa: CASSEFMGRNYGYTF
CDR3nt: TGTGCCAGCAGTGAATTCATGGGGCGTAACTATGGCTACACCTTC

d_gene: TRBD1
abundance: -
j_gene: TRBJ1-4
v_gene: TRBV7-2
CDR3aa: CASSFTGANEKLFF
CDR3nt: TGTGCCAGCAGCTTTACAGGGGCCAATGAAAAACTGTTTTTT

d_gene: TRBD1
abundance: -
j_gene: TRBJ2-1
v_gene: TRBV5-5
CDR3aa: CASSPGTGVHEQFF
CDR3nt: TGTGCCAGCAGCCCCGGGACAGGGGTTCATGAGCAGTTCTTC

d_gene: TRBD2
abundance: -
j_gene: TRBJ2-2
v_gene: TRBV6-6
CDR3aa: CASGLMRGYTGELFF
CDR3nt: TGTGCCAGCGGTCTCATGCGGGGGTACACCGGGGAGCTGTTTTTT